This is a list of T cell receptor beta chains from one sample in a study of blood T cell repertoires in COVID-19. Using immunoSEQ multiplex PCR, the repertoire was profiled, and TCRdb retains in-frame clones only, with some absent. The repertoire consists of hundreds of thousands of clones, with roughly 80% occurring once and the leading ten covering approximately 4.5%. Sequencing was carried out using peripheral blood. The receptors originated from a woman in her seventies with acute or convalescent COVID-19. CDR3s include the opening cysteine and the closing phenylalanine or tryptophan. The D gene is left open where the match is weak. Size is stated for part of the rows, as once, few or many counts, or as a class when the clone is expanded.

clone size | J gene | V gene | D gene | CDR3 DNA | CDR3 protein
. | TRBJ1-5 | TRBV5-4 | TRBD1 | TGTGCCAGCAGCCCAGGGACAGAGAATCAGCCCCAGCATTTT | CASSPGTENQPQHF
once | TRBJ1-6 | TRBV28 | . | TGTGCCAGCAGTCCCCTGGCACGATATAATTCACCCCTCCACTTT | CASSPLARYNSPLHF
. | TRBJ1-2 | TRBV5-5 | . | TGTGCCAGCAGCTTGGTTGCCGAGGCTAACTATGGCTACACCTTC | CASSLVAEANYGYTF
. | TRBJ1-1 | TRBV27 | . | TGTGCCAGCAGTTTATATTTCAATATGGGCATCGGGATGGAAGCTTTCTTT | CASSLYFNMGIGMEAFF
. | TRBJ1-1 | TRBV9 | TRBD1 | TGTGCCAGCAGCGACCCCAGGGGGCCCAACACTGAAGCTTTCTTT | CASSDPRGPNTEAFF
. | TRBJ1-2 | TRBV19 | . | TGTGCCAGTAGTAGCTCCGGGACTCTCTCCCACACCTTC | CASSSSGTLSHTF
. | TRBJ1-2 | TRBV29-1 | . | TGCAGCGGGTATCTGGAAAGGGGATACGGCTACACCTTC | CSGYLERGYGYTF
. | TRBJ1-1 | TRBV6-5 | . | TGTGCCAGCAGTTACAGGGGGACCATGAACACTGAAGCTTTCTTT | CASSYRGTMNTEAFF
. | TRBJ2-7 | TRBV6-2/TRBV6-3 | TRBD1 | TGTGCCAGCAGCCCACCCCGACAGGGATCTAAGGACTTC | CASSPPRQGSKDF
. | TRBJ2-1 | TRBV19 | TRBD1 | TGTGCCAGTAGGGAGGACAGGGGGCGAGGTAATGAGCAGTTCTTC | CASREDRGRGNEQFF
. | TRBJ2-5 | TRBV5-1 | TRBD2 | TGCGCCAGCAGCAAACTAGCGGGGGGGCAAGAGACCCAGTACTTC | CASSKLAGGQETQYF
. | TRBJ1-2 | TRBV30 | . | TGTGCCTGGAGTCTTCGAAAGGGGTTCGGCTACACCTTC | CAWSLRKGFGYTF
. | TRBJ1-5 | TRBV18 | TRBD1 | TGTGCCAGCTCACGGGACAGGGGTCACAATCAGCCCCAGCATTTT | CASSRDRGHNQPQHF
. | TRBJ1-6 | TRBV27 | TRBD1 | TGTGCCAGCAGTTTCCGACAGGGACGGGAATCACCCCTCCACTTT | CASSFRQGRESPLHF
. | TRBJ1-2 | TRBV4-3 | TRBD1 | TGCGCCAGCAGTAACTCGGAGACAGGGAGCTATGGCTACACCTTC | CASSNSETGSYGYTF
. | TRBJ1-2 | TRBV25-1 | TRBD1 | TGTGCCAGCAGTTCCGACAGGGTGCCCATCTATGGCTACACCTTC | CASSSDRVPIYGYTF
. | TRBJ2-6 | TRBV7-9 | . | TGTGCCAGCAGCTTCCCTTCCTCTGGGGCCAACGTCCTGACTTTC | CASSFPSSGANVLTF
. | TRBJ1-5 | TRBV7-6 | . | TGTGCCAGCAGCCAAGACAGTGGGAGCAATCAGCCCCAGCATTTT | CASSQDSGSNQPQHF
once | TRBJ2-1 | TRBV4-3 | TRBD2 | TGCGCCAGCAGCCAGGGACTAGAGGTCGAGCAGTTCTTC | CASSQGLEVEQFF
. | TRBJ1-1 | TRBV5-1 | TRBD1 | TGCGCCAGCAGTCAGATGGGACAGGGGATATCTGAAGCTTTCTTT | CASSQMGQGISEAFF
. | TRBJ1-5 | TRBV19 | . | TGTGCCAGTAGACCAGGGCCTAACCTCAATCAGCCCCAGCATTTT | CASRPGPNLNQPQHF
. | TRBJ1-5 | TRBV5-5 | . | TGTGCCAGCAGCTTGGACAGGGTCAATCAGCCCCAGCATTTT | CASSLDRVNQPQHF
. | TRBJ2-1 | TRBV7-2 | TRBD2 | TGTGCCAGCAGCTTAGGGCAGGGTCTAGCGGGCAATGAGCAGTTCTTC | CASSLGQGLAGNEQFF
. | TRBJ1-2 | TRBV15 | TRBD1 | TGTGCCACCAGCAGACTAGAGACAGGGCCTAACTATGGCTACACCTTC | CATSRLETGPNYGYTF
. | TRBJ2-1 | TRBV4-1 | . | TGCGCCAGCAGCCAAGAACCCCACAGCTCCTACAATGAGCAGTTCTTC | CASSQEPHSSYNEQFF
. | TRBJ2-2 | TRBV5-1 | TRBD2 | TGCGCCAGCAGCCCGGGACTAGCGGGCACCGGGGAGCTGTTTTTT | CASSPGLAGTGELFF
. | TRBJ2-3 | TRBV6-5 | . | TGTGCCAGCAGTTACCAAGCGGCGACCACAGATACGCAGTATTTT | CASSYQAATTDTQYF
. | TRBJ2-2 | TRBV29-1 | TRBD1 | TGCAGCGTTGAATTTGGGGACAGGGCCGTGAGGACCGGGGAGCTGTTTTTT | CSVEFGDRAVRTGELFF
. | TRBJ1-5 | TRBV6-2/TRBV6-3 | TRBD1 | TGTGCCAGCAGTTTGGTACTTAACCGGACAGGGGGCGTTTACAGCAATCAGCCCCAGCATTTT | CASSLVLNRTGGVYSNQPQHF
. | TRBJ1-1 | TRBV19 | . | TGTGCCAGTAGTATAGAACAGGGTAATGAAGCTTTCTTT | CASSIEQGNEAFF
. | TRBJ1-4 | TRBV5-4 | . | TGTGCCAGCTTGATAGGGGAGGAGGCAACTAATGAAAAACTGTTTTTT | CASLIGEEATNEKLFF
few | TRBJ2-7 | TRBV3-1/TRBV3-2 | . | TGTGCCAGCAGCCCCCATAATGGGGGGGGCGGTGAGCAGTACTTC | CASSPHNGGGGEQYF
few | TRBJ1-4 | TRBV9 | . | TGTGCCAGCAGCGTAGGGACAGAAAGTAATGAAAAACTGTTTTTT | CASSVGTESNEKLFF
. | TRBJ1-1 | TRBV5-1 | . | TGCGCCAGCAGCTTGGAGCTAGGGGTAGGGGTGAACACTGAAGCTTTCTTT | CASSLELGVGVNTEAFF
. | TRBJ1-6 | TRBV19 | . | TGTGCCAGTTCCGAGGGCTCCTATAATTCACCCCTCCACTTT | CASSEGSYNSPLHF
many | TRBJ1-2 | TRBV11-2 | . | TGTGCCAGCAGCTTAGCTTCTAACTATGGCTACACCTTC | CASSLASNYGYTF
. | TRBJ1-5 | TRBV19 | . | TGTGCCAGTAGCGGGAGGGATAGCAATCAGCCCCAGCATTTT | CASSGRDSNQPQHF
. | TRBJ2-7 | TRBV5-4 | . | TGTGCCAGCACCGCCCGCGGCGGGCCTCCGGGCGAGCAGTACTTC | CASTARGGPPGEQYF
. | TRBJ1-1 | TRBV21-1 | . | TGTGCCAGCAGCAACGGCAGGATGAACACTGAAGCTTTCTTT | CASSNGRMNTEAFF
. | TRBJ2-7 | TRBV15 | . | TGTGCCACCAGCAGAGTTGAAGACTACCGCGAGCAGTACTTC | CATSRVEDYREQYF
. | TRBJ1-1 | TRBV12-3/TRBV12-4 | . | TGTGCCAGCAGTAGGGGGTTTCGCACTGAAGCTTTCTTT | CASSRGFRTEAFF
. | TRBJ1-2 | TRBV4-2 | . | TGTGCCAGCGGGGGGGTAGACTATGGCTACACCTTC | CASGGVDYGYTF
. | TRBJ1-1 | TRBV12-3/TRBV12-4 | . | TGTGCCAGCAGTACTTACACTGAAGCTTTCTTT | CASSTYTEAFF
. | TRBJ1-5 | TRBV6-6 | . | TGTGCCAGCAGTCCTCGTCCCTTTAATAGCAATCAGCCCCAGCATTTT | CASSPRPFNSNQPQHF
many | TRBJ1-5 | TRBV19 | TRBD1 | TGTGCCAGTAGTATAGATCTGGGGACAGGGGCCGTTTCGCATTTT | CASSIDLGTGAVSHF
. | TRBJ2-2 | TRBV4-2 | . | TGTGCCAGCAGCCAAGAGTCGATAGGGGCGGAAACCGGGGAGCTGTTTTTT | CASSQESIGAETGELFF
. | TRBJ2-1 | TRBV7-2 | . | TGTGCCAGCTTCCGGGATATAAATGCTGAGCAGTTCTTC | CASFRDINAEQFF
. | TRBJ1-2 | TRBV6-4 | . | TGTGCCAGCAGTCAAGCAGGGTTCTATGGCTACACCTTC | CASSQAGFYGYTF
. | TRBJ1-5 | TRBV29-1 | . | TGCAGCGTTGGTAACAGGGGCAATCAGCCCCAGCATTTT | CSVGNRGNQPQHF
. | TRBJ1-4 | TRBV6-5 | . | TGTGCCAGCAGTTACCTGGCAGCAACTAATGAAAAACTGTTTTTT | CASSYLAATNEKLFF
. | TRBJ1-2 | TRBV3-1/TRBV3-2 | . | TGTGCCAGCAGCCAAGTCAACCTATATGGCTACACCTTC | CASSQVNLYGYTF
once | TRBJ1-5 | TRBV6-5 | . | TGTGCCAGCAGGGTAACAGGGAATCAGCCCCAGCATTTT | CASRVTGNQPQHF
few | TRBJ1-2 | TRBV19 | . | TGTGCCAGTAAAATCAACACAGGCTATGGCTACACCTTC | CASKINTGYGYTF
. | TRBJ2-7 | TRBV7-8 | TRBD1 | TGTGCCAGCAGCTTACCAAGCGCAGGGGGCAGAGGCTCCTACGAGCAGTACTTC | CASSLPSAGGRGSYEQYF
. | TRBJ1-3 | TRBV7-2 | . | TGTGCCAGCAGCCGCACAGGGCTTGGAAACACCATATATTTT | CASSRTGLGNTIYF
few | TRBJ2-7 | TRBV11-3 | TRBD1 | TGTGCCAGCAGCTCTAACAGGGGGGACTCCTACGAGCAGTACTTC | CASSSNRGDSYEQYF
. | TRBJ1-6 | TRBV19 | . | TGTGCCAGTAGTATGCTTCAGGGGTCACCCCTCCACTTT | CASSMLQGSPLHF
. | TRBJ2-5 | TRBV2 | . | TGTGCCAGCAGAGCGGACAGTGTTAGCCCCCAGTACTTC | CASRADSVSPQYF